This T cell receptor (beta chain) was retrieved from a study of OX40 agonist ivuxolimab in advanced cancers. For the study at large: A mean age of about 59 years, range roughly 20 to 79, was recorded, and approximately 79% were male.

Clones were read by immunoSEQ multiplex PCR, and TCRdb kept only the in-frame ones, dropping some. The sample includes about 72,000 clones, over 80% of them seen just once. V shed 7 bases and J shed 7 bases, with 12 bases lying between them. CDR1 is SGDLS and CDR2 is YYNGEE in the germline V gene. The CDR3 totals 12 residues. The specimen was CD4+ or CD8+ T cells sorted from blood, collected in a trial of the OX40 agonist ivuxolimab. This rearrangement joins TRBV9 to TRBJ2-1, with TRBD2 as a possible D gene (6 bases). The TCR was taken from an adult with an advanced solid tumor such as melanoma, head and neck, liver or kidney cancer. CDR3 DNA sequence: TGTGCCAGCGCGACCGGGAGTAATGAGCAGTTCTTC. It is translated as CASATGSNEQFF.